Each of the 24 T cell receptor beta chains below was sequenced from the same sample in a study of cytomegalovirus exposure and HLA in healthy donors. In the PCR, 60 Vbeta and 13 Jbeta primers were used. Using immunoSEQ multiplex PCR, the repertoire was profiled, and TCRdb retains in-frame clones only, with some absent. The sample has approximately 210,000 clones; 70% to 80% are singletons. Sequenced material: PBMCs. These receptors all stem from a male donor in good health and CMV-seropositive.

V usage is TRBV7-7 and J usage is TRBJ2-3; 8 positions match TRBD2. CDR1 is SSHAT and CDR2 is FNYEAQ in the germline V gene (reference sequence). V lost 6 bases and J lost 3; bases outside the gene matches: 8. The CDR3 runs to 15 residues. CDR3 nucleotide sequence: TGTGCCAGCAGGATCAGCGGGGGCCGAACAGATACGCAGTATTTT. Translation: CASRISGGRTDTQYF.

This chain uses TRBV4-1 with TRBJ1-4; the D is unclear. The V gene lost 4 bases and the J gene lost 8 bases, with 14 bases spanning the gap. The CDR3 totals 14 residues. CDR1 and CDR2 from the germline V gene are MGHRA and YSYEKL. CDR3 region: CASSPRDIGEKLFF. The CDR3 nucleotides read TGCGCCAGCAGCCCCCGAGACATAGGCGAAAAACTGTTTTTT.

The CDR3 protein is CAISESKVGAGSETQYF. In nucleotides, the CDR3 is TGTGCCATCAGTGAGTCGAAGGTGGGGGCGGGTTCGGAGACCCAGTACTTC. The gene calls are TRBV10-3 and TRBJ2-5; possibly TRBD1 for D (6 bases). There are 17 residues in the CDR3. The germline gives CDR1 ENHRY, CDR2 SYGVKD. V dropped 0 bases and J dropped 5 bases, with 19 bases sitting between them.

V usage is TRBV7-2 and J usage is TRBJ1-2; 8 bases fit TRBD1. CDR1 is SGHTA, CDR2 FQGNSA, per germline. V trimming: 3 bases; J trimming: 4 bases; junction bases outside the gene matches: 7. The CDR3 sequence is 15 residues long. In DNA form, the CDR3 reads TGTGCCAGCAGCTTCGGGGACAGGTCAACCTATGGCTACACCTTC. The encoded protein is CASSFGDRSTYGYTF.

The chain couples TRBV2 to TRBJ1-4, with 8 bases lining up with TRBD1. CDR1 and CDR2 (germline): SNHLY, FYNNEI. Germline trimming cut 7 bases from V and 4 bases from J; bases unmatched to any gene: 5. The CDR3 is 14 amino acids. The CDR3 sequence: CASIPDRVNEKLFF. The DNA of the CDR3 is TGTGCCAGCATTCCGGACAGGGTTAATGAAAAACTGTTTTTT.

The rearrangement uses TRBV7-9 and TRBJ1-1; no reliable D call. V lost 5 bases, J lost 0 bases, and 22 bases lay in between. The CDR3 consists of 18 residues. Germline lookup yields CDR1 SEHNR and CDR2 FQNEAQ (reference sequence). The CDR3 sequence is CASSPRGRALNMNTEAFF. CDR3 DNA: TGTGCCAGCAGCCCTCGGGGAAGGGCGCTAAATATGAACACTGAAGCTTTCTTT.

This clone has just one count. The J gene is TRBJ1-6, the V gene TRBV25-1; 10 nucleotides line up with TRBD1. V lost 3 bases, J lost 7 bases, and 6 bases stayed unmatched. The CDR3 has 16 amino acids. Germline CDR1 reads MGHDK; CDR2 reads SYGVNS. The CDR3 sequence is CASSDWTGGPNSPLHF. CDR3 nucleotide sequence: TGTGCCAGCAGTGACTGGACAGGGGGTCCAAATTCACCCCTCCACTTT.

The rearrangement joins TRBV28 to TRBJ2-3, with 11 nucleotides matching TRBD2. The trim removed 4 bases at V and 5 bases at J, leaving 8 bases unmatched. Germline CDR1 is MDHEN and CDR2 is SYDVKM. The CDR3 runs 16 residues. CDR3 sequence reads: CASSSSTSGILDTQYF. The CDR3 nucleotides are TGTGCCAGCAGTTCCTCGACTAGCGGGATTTTAGATACGCAGTATTTT.

This clone was seen only once. The chain couples TRBV7-2 to TRBJ2-7; weak D call: TRBD2 (5 bases). Trimming took 6 bases from V and 2 from J, leaving 17 bases between them. The CDR3 is 15 residues long. The germline gives CDR1 SGHTA, CDR2 FQGNSA. The CDR3 DNA follows: TGTGCCAGCAGTCCTAGACCGAACGGGGCCTACGAGCAGTACTTC. This codes for CASSPRPNGAYEQYF.

This sequence joins TRBV2 and TRBJ2-7, with TRBD2 identical over 13 bases. The CDR3 has 18 residues. With 6 bases clipped from V and 0 bases from J, the junction kept 11 bases outside the gene matches. Germline V gene sequence: CDR1 SNHLY, CDR2 FYNNEI. Written as DNA, the CDR3 is TGTGCCAGCAGGACTGGACTAGCGGGGGTCCCGAGCTCCTACGAGCAGTACTTC. Residues: CASRTGLAGVPSSYEQYF.

This chain connects TRBV5-1 to TRBJ2-7, with 9 bases identical to TRBD1. Losses at the gene ends were 3 bases for V and 4 bases for J; bases not matched to a gene: 5. Germline CDR1 and CDR2: SGHRS and YFSETQ. CDR3 length: 14 amino acids. This CDR3 reads CASSSGQGPYEQYF. The CDR3, as DNA: TGCGCCAGCAGCTCCGGACAGGGGCCGTACGAGCAGTACTTC.

V is TRBV9 and J is TRBJ2-3; the D gene is possibly TRBD2 (7 bases). The germline V gene has CDR1 SGDLS and CDR2 YYNGEE. The CDR3 is 17 amino acids. V lost 3 bases to trimming and J lost 6 bases, with 23 bases between them. This CDR3 is CASSGGIGGLADDTQYF. In DNA form, the CDR3 reads TGTGCCAGCAGCGGAGGCATCGGGGGGCTTGCAGATGATACGCAGTATTTT. Full variable domain (rest looked up from reference TRBV9 and TRBJ2-3): DSGVTQTPKHLITATGQRVTLRCSPRSGDLSVYWYQQSLDQGLQFLIQYYNGEERAKGNILERFSAQQFPDLHSELNLSSLELGDSALYFCASSGGIGGLADDTQYFGPGTRLTVL.

The V gene is TRBV6-5, the J gene TRBJ2-7; possibly TRBD2 for D (5 bases). This CDR3 has 11 residues. Germline V gene data show CDR1 as MNHEY and CDR2 as SVGAGI. Trimming shortened V by 6 bases and J by 2 bases, and 5 bases separated the two germline ends. The CDR3 spells CASRRAYEQYF. Here the CDR3 DNA reads TGTGCCAGCAGGAGGGCCTACGAGCAGTACTTC.

This rearrangement joins TRBV5-4 to TRBJ2-4, with D unclear. Trimming cost V 0 bases and J 5 bases, with 15 bases left between them. The CDR3 is made up of 16 amino acids. Germline CDR1 SGHNT, CDR2 YYREEE (reference sequence). This CDR3 reads CASSLGPLVRENIQYF. The CDR3, as DNA: TGTGCCAGCAGCTTGGGCCCGCTCGTCCGGGAAAACATTCAGTACTTC.

This clone was recorded a few times. The genes are TRBV7-9 and TRBJ2-3, with a weak D call TRBD1 (5 bases). There are 14 residues in the CDR3. Trimming removed 2 bases at V and 2 bases at J, with 8 bases between. Germline V gene lookup returns CDR1 SEHNR and CDR2 FQNEAQ (reference sequence). Written as DNA, the CDR3 is TGTGCCAGCAGCTTACAGGGCTCCACAGATACGCAGTATTTT. Its protein product is CASSLQGSTDTQYF.

The V and J genes are TRBV19 and TRBJ2-2; 10 nucleotides align to TRBD2. The ends lost 8 bases at V and 1 base at J; junction bases unmatched: 1. Germline V gene sequence: CDR1 LNHDA, CDR2 SQIVND (reference sequence). This CDR3 comprises 14 residues. CDR3 amino acids: CASRLAGNTGELFF. In DNA form, the CDR3 reads TGTGCCAGTCGACTAGCGGGGAACACCGGGGAGCTGTTTTTT.

The chain carries TRBV19 and TRBJ2-6; weak D call: TRBD1 (5 bases). CDR3 length: 13 amino acids. CDR1 is LNHDA and CDR2 is SQIVND in the germline V gene (reference sequence). V was cut by 11 bases and J by 6 bases, with 14 bases left in between. This chain's CDR3 is CAAAGIAANVLTF. CDR3 bases: TGTGCCGCCGCAGGGATTGCGGCCAACGTCCTGACTTTC.

This clone came up a few times. The V gene is TRBV18, the J gene TRBJ1-5; 9 nucleotides align to TRBD1. The CDR3 is 16 residues long. The J segment lost 3 bases and the V segment lost 6 bases, leaving 9 bases of the junction unmatched. Germline V lookup: CDR1 KGHSH, CDR2 LQKENI. The DNA for the CDR3 is TGTGCCAGCTCCCCGCAGGGGGACAGGGCCAATCAGCCCCAGCATTTT. This codes for CASSPQGDRANQPQHF.

V gene TRBV10-2 combines with J gene TRBJ1-5; 8 nucleotides agree with TRBD1. This CDR3 region has 13 residues. The junction had 1 base not matched to a gene; V was cut back by 4 bases and J by 5 bases. Germline V gives CDR1 WSHSY, CDR2 SAAADI. CDR3 in DNA: TGCGCCAGCAGTGCACAGGGGGATCAGCCCCAGCATTTT. This encodes CASSAQGDQPQHF.

The chain employs TRBV7-2 and TRBJ2-7, with a possible D match to TRBD2 (7 bases). Germline CDR1 SGHTA, CDR2 FQGNSA. The CDR3 is 18 amino acids. Trimming pared 4 bases from V and 0 bases from J, leaving 22 bases between. CDR3 protein: CASSWRGGGGESSYEQYF. CDR3 coding DNA: TGTGCCAGCAGCTGGCGGGGCGGCGGGGGCGAAAGCTCCTACGAGCAGTACTTC.

This chain uses TRBV6-5 with TRBJ1-4; TRBD1 matches at 11 bases. V shed 5 bases and J 10 bases; nucleotides not matched to a gene: 6. CDR3 size: 14 residues. Germline values: CDR1 MNHEY, CDR2 SVGAGI. In nucleotides, the CDR3 is TGTGCCAGCAGTCGGGACAGGGGGTTTGTAAAACTGTTTTTT. Translation gives CASSRDRGFVKLFF.

The rearrangement links TRBV7-2 to TRBJ2-3; D is undetermined. The CDR3 spans 11 residues. Trimming took off 3 bases at V and 5 bases at J, with 3 bases between the two ends. CDR1 is SGHTA and CDR2 is FQGNSA in the germline V gene. This CDR3 reads CASSFVDTQYF. For the CDR3, the DNA is TGTGCCAGCAGCTTCGTAGATACGCAGTATTTT.

This CDR3 is CASGDPGQGDTIYF. The CDR3 DNA reads TGTGCCAGCGGCGACCCGGGACAGGGAGACACCATATATTTT. The chain links TRBV28 to TRBJ1-3; 9 nucleotides match TRBD1. This CDR3 spans 14 amino acids. Germline V gives CDR1 MDHEN, CDR2 SYDVKM. J lost 8 bases, V lost 8 bases, and 10 bases had no gene match. The full variable domain, with the rest looked up from reference TRBV28 and TRBJ1-3, is DVKVTQSSRYLVKRTGEKVFLECVQDMDHENMFWYRQDPGLGLRLIYFSYDVKMKEKGDIPEGYSVSREKKERFSLILESASTNQTSMYLCASGDPGQGDTIYFGEGSWLTVV.

The V call is TRBV5-4, the J call TRBJ2-1; no clear D. Germline CDR1 and CDR2: SGHNT and YYREEE (reference sequence). This CDR3 comprises 13 residues. Deletions cut 4 bases from V and 4 bases from J, with 9 bases between. The CDR3 protein is CASSAQDYNEQFF. The CDR3 coding sequence is TGTGCCAGCAGCGCGCAGGATTACAATGAGCAGTTCTTC.